The TCR beta chain described here comes from a study of cytomegalovirus exposure and HLA in healthy donors. These donors, healthy bone marrow donors, were studied. Whole-study findings and limits: Specific recognition of CMV antigens was confirmed in vitro for a few chains (all CMV-associated). It was around 160 TCR beta chains that were listed as cytomegalovirus-associated.

Both 60 Vbeta primers and 13 Jbeta primers went into the PCR. Original data processing: Approximately 11 million shared chains were among the 80 million or so unique TCR beta chains that a later analysis counted. Generated by immunoSEQ multiplex PCR, the TCRdb table keeps only in-frame clones and is missing some. The V and J calls and clone size come from that table; D and trimming were worked out from the DNA. The sample yields more than 150,000 clones, over 70% seen once. This clone has only a few counts. As yet, its antigen is unknown. The ends were cut back, 0 bases at V and 4 bases at J, with 7 bases in the middle. This CDR3 comprises 13 residues. Germline assignment: CDR1 SGHRS and CDR2 YFSETQ.

The clonotype was recovered from a woman in her thirties or forties in good health and CMV-seropositive. The chain carries TRBV5-1 and TRBJ1-1; D is unresolved. Specimen: PBMCs. CDR3 protein: CASSLGRGTEAFF. CDR3 nucleotide sequence: TGCGCCAGCAGCTTGGGTCGGGGCACTGAAGCTTTCTTT.